A single sample gave rise to the 29 T cell receptor beta chains below, sequenced in a study of cytomegalovirus exposure and HLA in healthy donors. This PCR relied on a set of 60 Vbeta primers and 13 Jbeta primers. TCRdb's table, derived via immunoSEQ multiplex PCR, lists solely in-frame clones and lacks some. The profile shows 40,000 to 55,000 clones, roughly 60% of them singletons. The sequenced sample was PBMCs. The receptors shown here come from a man in his sixties in good health and CMV-seropositive.

The V call is TRBV2, the J call TRBJ2-7; TRBD2 agrees at 10 bases. V shed 8 bases, J shed 4 bases, and the junction held 5 bases outside the gene matches. The length of the CDR3 is 13 residues. CDR1 and CDR2 from the germline V gene are SNHLY and FYNNEI. The CDR3 DNA reads TGTGCCAGCTTAGCGGGAGGTCGGTACGAGCAGTACTTC. Translating gives CASLAGGRYEQYF.

The table lists this clone with a few counts. The gene calls are TRBV7-8 and TRBJ2-3, with 7 bases matching TRBD2. The CDR3 is 16 residues long. Germline V gene data show CDR1 as SGHVS and CDR2 as FQNEAQ. V trimming: 6 bases; J trimming: 2 bases; junction bases outside the gene matches: 11. The CDR3 DNA reads as TGTGCCAGCAGAACTAGACTAGCCGGATACACAGATACGCAGTATTTT. This sequence encodes CASRTRLAGYTDTQYF.

This clone was recorded a few times. The J gene is TRBJ1-5, the V gene TRBV10-3; the D gene is possibly TRBD1 (6 bases). V shed 3 bases and J shed 5 bases, with 17 bases lying between them. Germline loops: CDR1 ENHRY, CDR2 SYGVKD. CDR3 length: 16 amino acids. The CDR3 sequence is CAISESLWGLDQPQHF. Here the CDR3 DNA reads TGTGCCATCAGTGAAAGTCTTTGGGGGCTCGATCAGCCCCAGCATTTT.

The chain joins TRBV4-3 to TRBJ2-2; tentatively, D is TRBD1 (5 bases). This CDR3 has 17 amino acids. CDR1 is LGHNA, CDR2 YSLEER, per germline. The V end was cut by 5 bases, the J end by 3 bases, with 19 bases between. CDR3 residues: CASSERRWGADTGELFF. DNA for the CDR3: TGCGCCAGCAGCGAACGACGTTGGGGCGCGGACACCGGGGAGCTGTTTTTT.

The J gene is TRBJ2-7, the V gene TRBV7-9; D not resolved. The V end was cut by 1 base, the J end by 2 bases, with 9 bases between. The CDR3 sequence is 14 residues long. Germline V lookup: CDR1 SEHNR, CDR2 FQNEAQ (reference sequence). CDR3 loop: CASSLGLPPYEQYF. CDR3 sequence (DNA): TGTGCCAGCAGCTTAGGACTTCCCCCCTACGAGCAGTACTTC.

The V and J genes are TRBV5-6 and TRBJ2-5, with D maybe TRBD2 (7 bases). The CDR3 loop spans 15 amino acids. In germline, CDR1 is SGHDT, CDR2 YYEEEE. V was clipped by 2 bases and J by 5 bases, with 16 bases between them. CDR3 amino acids: CASSLGGGGAETQYF. In DNA form, the CDR3 reads TGTGCCAGCAGCTTAGGTGGGGGGGGCGCGGAGACCCAGTACTTC.

The V and J genes are TRBV30 and TRBJ1-2; possible D gene TRBD1, 6 bases. The ends were cut back, 2 bases at V and 4 bases at J, with 11 bases in the middle. Germline lookup yields CDR1 GTSNPN and CDR2 SVGIG (reference sequence). The CDR3 is 13 residues long. The CDR3 coding sequence is TGTGCCTGGAGTAGGGGGAGGGGCTATGGCTACACCTTC. Protein sequence: CAWSRGRGYGYTF.

The rearrangement joins TRBV5-6 to TRBJ2-1; TRBD1 matches 7 bases. Germline values: CDR1 SGHDT, CDR2 YYEEEE. The CDR3 loop spans 17 amino acids. V shed 2 bases and J 0 bases; nucleotides not matched to a gene: 8. The CDR3 coding sequence is TGTGCCAGCAGCTTAAGACAGGGACCAAGCTCCTACAATGAGCAGTTCTTC. Translated: CASSLRQGPSSYNEQFF.

This clone was seen only once. The chain employs TRBV7-9 and TRBJ2-7; 8 bases line up with TRBD2. With V trimmed by 5 bases and J by 5 bases, 5 bases remained unmatched. There are 13 residues in the CDR3. Germline lookup yields CDR1 SEHNR and CDR2 FQNEAQ (reference sequence). CDR3 loop: CASSLFGGDEQYF. As DNA, the CDR3 is TGTGCCAGCAGCCTATTCGGGGGGGACGAGCAGTACTTC.

The chain has TRBV28 and TRBJ1-1; D uncertain. V was shortened by 8 bases and J by 0 bases, with 10 bases between the two germline ends. Germline values: CDR1 MDHEN, CDR2 SYDVKM. CDR3 length: 13 amino acids. This CDR3 is CASEKKMNTEAFF. The DNA of the CDR3 is TGTGCCAGCGAGAAGAAAATGAACACTGAAGCTTTCTTT.

This chain links TRBV11-1 with TRBJ1-2; a possible D gene is TRBD1 (6 bases). The CDR3 is made up of 13 amino acids. The germline V gene has CDR1 SGHAT and CDR2 FQDESV (reference sequence). Trimming took 2 bases from V and 8 from J, leaving 12 bases between them. In nucleotides, the CDR3 is TGTGCCAGCAGCTTACGTGGGGGCGAGGGCTACACCTTC. It codes for CASSLRGGEGYTF.

V and J are TRBV27 and TRBJ2-6; D is unresolved. The ends were cut back, 5 bases at V and 0 bases at J, with 8 bases in the middle. The CDR3 is 15 amino acids. Per the germline V gene, CDR1 is MNHEY and CDR2 is SMNVEV (reference sequence). The CDR3 coding sequence is TGTGCCAGCAGTCTTTGGAGCTCTGGGGCCAACGTCCTGACTTTC. This codes for CASSLWSSGANVLTF.

This sequence joins TRBV25-1 and TRBJ2-7, with a tentative D call TRBD2 (5 bases). This CDR3 contains 11 residues. Germline CDR1 is MGHDK and CDR2 is SYGVNS. Trimming took 5 bases from V and 11 from J, leaving 13 bases between them. The CDR3 nucleotides read TGTGCCAGCAGTAACGGACCCGGGGAGTACTTC. This gives the protein CASSNGPGEYF.

The chain recombines TRBV4-1 with TRBJ2-7; possibly TRBD2 for D (5 bases). CDR1 is MGHRA, CDR2 YSYEKL, per germline. The V end was cut by 5 bases, the J end by 5 bases, with 13 bases between. This CDR3 has 13 amino acids. The CDR3: CASSFEWGDEQYF. The CDR3 DNA reads TGCGCCAGCAGCTTCGAATGGGGAGACGAGCAGTACTTC.

The CDR3 is CAWRQGKETEAFF. CDR3 sequence (DNA): TGTGCCTGGAGACAGGGGAAAGAGACTGAAGCTTTCTTT. The chain carries TRBV30 and TRBJ1-1; 7 positions agree with TRBD1. The CDR3 runs 13 residues. Germline V gene lookup returns CDR1 GTSNPN and CDR2 SVGIG (reference sequence). V shed 3 bases, J shed 5 bases, and the junction held 6 bases outside the gene matches.

This clone occurred a few times. The chain's CDR3 is CAWSTRGWTNYGYTF. The CDR3 bases are TGTGCCTGGAGTACAAGGGGGTGGACTAACTATGGCTACACCTTC. The chain joins TRBV30 to TRBJ1-2; D may be TRBD1 (6 bases). Between the trimmed V and J ends, which lost 2 bases and 0 bases, there was a span of 13 bases. Germline values: CDR1 GTSNPN, CDR2 SVGIG (reference sequence). The CDR3 covers 15 residues. Based on the CDR3 plus reference TRBV30 and TRBJ1-2, the full variable domain is SQTIHQWPATLVQPVGSPLSLECTVEGTSNPNLYWYRQAAGRGLQLLFYSVGIGQISSEVPQNLSASRPQDRQFILSSKKLLLSDSGFYLCAWSTRGWTNYGYTFGSGTRLTVV.

This clone was recorded once. V usage is TRBV6-6 and J usage is TRBJ2-3; D uncertain. CDR1 and CDR2 (germline): MNHNY, SVGAGI (reference sequence). This CDR3 is 15 amino acids long. The ends were cut back, 0 bases at V and 0 bases at J, with 7 bases in the middle. The DNA of the CDR3 is TGTGCCAGCAGTTACTCGGCCCTTAGCACAGATACGCAGTATTTT. Protein: CASSYSALSTDTQYF.

The chain couples TRBV29-1 to TRBJ2-5; D may be TRBD1 (5 bases). The CDR3 contains 12 residues. The germline CDR1 and CDR2 sequences are SQVTM and ANQGSEA. V shed 5 bases and J shed 4 bases, with 11 bases lying between them. DNA for the CDR3: TGCAGCGTTAGACAGTCCTCAGAGACCCAGTACTTC. This codes for CSVRQSSETQYF.

The V and J genes are TRBV7-6 and TRBJ2-1; 9 bases fit TRBD2. The CDR3 has 17 amino acids. Trimming removed 2 bases from V and 10 bases from J; junction bases left unmatched: 15. Germline V CDR1 and CDR2: SGHVS, FNYEAQ. In DNA form, the CDR3 reads TGTGCCAGCAGCTTAAGCCTAGCGGGATTGGGAAGGGGGGAGCAGTTCTTC. Translated, it gives CASSLSLAGLGRGEQFF.

This clone appeared a few times. The chain links TRBV30 to TRBJ1-3; D not resolved. Germline V lookup: CDR1 GTSNPN, CDR2 SVGIG (reference sequence). V shed 1 base and J shed 0 bases, with 4 bases lying between them. This CDR3 has 13 amino acids. CDR3 coding DNA: TGTGCCTGGAGTGAGCGCTCTGGAAACACCATATATTTT. This codes for CAWSERSGNTIYF. The whole variable domain, filled in from reference TRBV30 and TRBJ1-3, reads SQTIHQWPATLVQPVGSPLSLECTVEGTSNPNLYWYRQAAGRGLQLLFYSVGIGQISSEVPQNLSASRPQDRQFILSSKKLLLSDSGFYLCAWSERSGNTIYFGEGSWLTVV.

V is TRBV19 and J is TRBJ1-4; 8 bases are a match to TRBD1. Germline V lookup: CDR1 LNHDA, CDR2 SQIVND (reference sequence). The V gene end was trimmed by 3 bases and the J gene end by 6 bases; junction bases not matched to a gene: 6. This CDR3 is built from 15 residues. As DNA, the CDR3 is TGTGCCAGTAGTATTAGGCAGGGGGCCTATGAAAAACTGTTTTTT. As protein: CASSIRQGAYEKLFF. The whole variable domain, filled in from reference TRBV19 and TRBJ1-4, reads DGGITQSPKYLFRKEGQNVTLSCEQNLNHDAMYWYRQDPGQGLRLIYYSQIVNDFQKGDIAEGYSVSREKKESFPLTVTSAQKNPTAFYLCASSIRQGAYEKLFFGSGTQLSVL.

This clone has a handful of counts. V and J are TRBV5-5 and TRBJ2-7; 8 bases fit TRBD1. Germline V gives CDR1 SGHKS, CDR2 YYEKEE (reference sequence). The CDR3 covers 13 residues. V lost 4 bases to trimming and J lost 6 bases; unmatched junction nucleotides: 6. The CDR3 loop reads CASSHITGGEQYF. CDR3 DNA sequence: TGTGCCAGCAGCCATATTACAGGGGGCGAGCAGTACTTC.

The rearrangement links TRBV6-6 to TRBJ2-5, with D perhaps TRBD1 (5 bases). V lost 6 bases and J lost 5, with 13 bases in between. The germline V gene encodes CDR1 MNHNY and CDR2 SVGAGI (reference sequence). The CDR3 sequence is 13 residues long. CDR3 DNA sequence: TGTGCCAGCAGAAAGGACACCACGGAGACCCAGTACTTC. Translated, it gives CASRKDTTETQYF.

This chain uses TRBV6-5 with TRBJ2-7; TRBD2 matches at 10 bases. The germline V gene encodes CDR1 MNHEY and CDR2 SVGAGI. CDR3 length equals 15 residues. The V gene end was trimmed by 2 bases and the J gene end by 5 bases; junction bases not matched to a gene: 6. The chain's CDR3 is CASSYERLAGNEQYF. CDR3 bases: TGTGCCAGCAGTTACGAGAGACTAGCGGGTAACGAGCAGTACTTC.

V and J are TRBV27 and TRBJ2-6; 9 nucleotides agree with TRBD1. Germline V CDR1 and CDR2: MNHEY, SMNVEV (reference sequence). Trimming at V came to 6 bases and at J to 4 bases, leaving 19 bases not matched to a gene. This CDR3 comprises 20 residues. The CDR3 protein is CASSRSPGTGNLRGANVLTF. The CDR3 DNA reads as TGTGCCAGCAGCCGATCCCCCGGGACAGGGAATCTCCGAGGGGCCAACGTCCTGACTTTC.

The rearrangement joins TRBV6-1 to TRBJ2-5, with 7 bases fitting TRBD2. The tail of the sequence fits TRBJ2-7 better, so the J call may be wrong. The CDR3 has 11 residues. Germline V CDR1 and CDR2: MNHNS, SASEGT. Here the CDR3 DNA reads TGTGCCAGCCCGGGGGGTTACGAGCAGTACTTC. This gives the protein CASPGGYEQYF.

V and J are TRBV27 and TRBJ1-2; D possibly corresponds to TRBD1 (6 bases). Germline V CDR1 and CDR2: MNHEY, SMNVEV (reference sequence). CDR3 length equals 15 residues. Trimming removed 2 bases from V and 4 bases from J, with 14 bases in between. This chain's CDR3 is CASSLQGTTGYGYTF. The DNA for the CDR3 is TGTGCCAGCAGTTTACAGGGGACTACCGGCTATGGCTACACCTTC.

V and J are TRBV27 and TRBJ1-1, with a tentative D call TRBD1 (6 bases). Germline-derived CDR1 and CDR2 are MNHEY and SMNVEV (reference sequence). The CDR3 has 13 amino acids. V was clipped by 6 bases and J by 1 base, with 9 bases between them. CDR3 residues: CASSHRENTEAFF. CDR3 coding DNA: TGTGCCAGCAGCCACAGGGAGAACACTGAAGCTTTCTTT.

The chain combines TRBV6-1 with TRBJ2-5; D remains ambiguous. CDR1 and CDR2 (germline): MNHNS, SASEGT. The CDR3 is 12 residues long. V lost 6 bases and J 4 bases, leaving 9 bases between the germline ends. The CDR3 bases are TGTGCCAGCAGGGCTTCCCTAGAGACCCAGTACTTC. It codes for CASRASLETQYF.